These 13 T cell receptor beta chains came from one sample sequenced in a study of OX40 agonist ivuxolimab in advanced cancers. Data came from immunoSEQ multiplex PCR; TCRdb stores just in-frame clones and leaves some out. The top ten clones hold approximately 4% of a sample with fewer than 80,000 clones, around 89% of them seen once. The sequenced sample was CD4+ or CD8+ T cells sorted from blood, obtained in a trial of the OX40 agonist ivuxolimab. The source is an adult with an advanced solid tumor such as melanoma, head and neck, liver or kidney cancer.

The gene calls are TRBV10-3 and TRBJ1-5; D perhaps matches TRBD1 (5 bases). Trimming took off 3 bases at V and 5 bases at J, with 8 bases between the two ends. From germline, CDR1 is ENHRY and CDR2 SYGVKD. This CDR3 region has 13 residues. DNA for the CDR3: TGTGCCATCAGTGACGGGGACGATCAGCCCCAGCATTTT. Amino acid sequence: CAISDGDDQPQHF.

V is TRBV7-9 and J is TRBJ1-2, with 9 positions matching TRBD1. CDR3 length equals 18 residues. Germline trimming cut 5 bases from V and 1 base from J; bases unmatched to any gene: 14. Germline CDR1 SEHNR, CDR2 FQNEAQ (reference sequence). The CDR3 protein is CASSPKGQGDDINYGYTF. The CDR3 region has the DNA TGTGCCAGCAGCCCGAAGGGACAGGGTGATGATATTAACTATGGCTACACCTTC.

In this sample, this clone turned up a few times. V usage is TRBV6-5 and J usage is TRBJ2-1; D is unresolved. Trimming shortened V by 6 bases and J by 4 bases, and 4 bases separated the two germline ends. CDR1 is MNHEY and CDR2 is SVGAGI in the germline V gene. CDR3 length equals 11 residues. The CDR3 sequence: CASRQYNEQFF. CDR3 bases: TGTGCCAGCAGACAATACAATGAGCAGTTCTTC.

This clone has just a few counts. The chain joins TRBV27 to TRBJ1-1; D remains unclear. The CDR3 consists of 14 residues. The V end lost 2 bases, the J end lost 1 base, and 8 bases lay between the germline ends. Germline CDR1 reads MNHEY; CDR2 reads SMNVEV (reference sequence). The CDR3 loop reads CASSLNGENTEAFF. Here the CDR3 DNA reads TGTGCCAGCAGTTTAAACGGAGAGAACACTGAAGCTTTCTTT.

CDR3 coding DNA: TGTGCCAGGATCCCCCCGATACCAACTCAAGAGACCCAGTACTTC. It yields the protein CARIPPIPTQETQYF. This chain uses TRBV19 with TRBJ2-5, with D unclear. Trimming shortened V by 9 bases and J by 2 bases, and 19 bases separated the two germline ends. In germline, CDR1 is LNHDA, CDR2 SQIVND (reference sequence). The CDR3 consists of 15 residues. The full variable domain, its missing parts supplied by reference TRBV19 and TRBJ2-5, is DGGITQSPKYLFRKEGQNVTLSCEQNLNHDAMYWYRQDPGQGLRLIYYSQIVNDFQKGDIAEGYSVSREKKESFPLTVTSAQKNPTAFYLCARIPPIPTQETQYFGPGTRLLVL.

The chain employs TRBV6-6 and TRBJ2-7; TRBD1 agrees at 10 bases. Germline V gene data show CDR1 as MNHNY and CDR2 as SVGAGI (reference sequence). Losses at the gene ends were 6 bases for V and 4 bases for J; bases not matched to a gene: 3. CDR3 length: 13 amino acids. The CDR3 is CASRRQGAYEQYF. The CDR3 coding sequence is TGTGCCAGCAGACGACAGGGGGCATACGAGCAGTACTTC.

This clone was counted a single time. This chain connects TRBV7-2 to TRBJ1-1, with D perhaps matching TRBD1 (5 bases). Trimming shortened V by 3 bases and J by 3 bases, and 8 bases separated the two germline ends. In germline, CDR1 is SGHTA, CDR2 FQGNSA. The CDR3 covers 13 residues. CDR3 bases: TGTGCCAGCAGCTTGTACAGGCACACTGAAGCTTTCTTT. Amino acids: CASSLYRHTEAFF. Full variable domain (rest looked up from reference TRBV7-2 and TRBJ1-1): GAGVSQSPSNKVTEKGKDVELRCDPISGHTALYWYRQSLGQGLEFLIYFQGNSAPDKSGLPSDRFSAERTGGSVSTLTIQRTQQEDSAVYLCASSLYRHTEAFFGQGTRLTVV.

This chain uses TRBV5-4 with TRBJ2-3; the D gene could be TRBD1 or TRBD2 (7 bases each). The CDR3 extends over 13 amino acids. V lost 4 bases to trimming and J lost 8 bases, with 14 bases between them. Germline V gives CDR1 SGHNT, CDR2 YYREEE (reference sequence). The CDR3 reads CASSGDREGTQYF. The DNA for the CDR3 is TGTGCCAGCAGCGGCGACAGGGAGGGTACGCAGTATTTT.

The chain has TRBV18 and TRBJ2-6, with D perhaps matching TRBD1 (6 bases). The CDR3 consists of 18 residues. Germline CDR1 KGHSH, CDR2 LQKENI. The V end lost 2 bases, the J end lost 1 base, and 15 bases lay between the germline ends. This CDR3 is CASSPSTGFGSGANVLTF. CDR3 coding DNA: TGTGCCAGCTCACCAAGTACAGGGTTTGGTTCTGGGGCCAACGTCCTGACTTTC. Drawing the rest from reference TRBV18 and TRBJ2-6, the complete variable domain is NAGVMQNPRHLVRRRGQEARLRCSPMKGHSHVYWYRQLPEEGLKFMVYLQKENIIDESGMPKERFSAEFPKEGPSILRIQQVVRGDSAAYFCASSPSTGFGSGANVLTFGAGSRLTVL.

This sequence joins TRBV11-2 and TRBJ2-1; 11 bases line up with TRBD1. The germline CDR1 and CDR2 sequences are SGHAT and FQNNGV. The CDR3 contains 18 residues. The V segment lost 5 bases and the J segment 1 base; nucleotides outside the gene matches: 10. CDR3 in DNA: TGTGCCAGCAGCGGACAGGGGGCGGGGAGGAGGTCCTACAATGAGCAGTTCTTC. This translates into CASSGQGAGRRSYNEQFF.

The chain carries TRBV5-1 and TRBJ2-2; D is undetermined. Trimming left V 0 bases short and J 3 bases short, with 9 bases between. The CDR3 runs to 15 residues. Germline loops: CDR1 SGHRS, CDR2 YFSETQ. As DNA, the CDR3 is TGCGCCAGCAGCTTGGGAGCGCCTGACACCGGGGAGCTGTTTTTT. Translation gives CASSLGAPDTGELFF.

The J gene is TRBJ1-4, the V gene TRBV28; D ambiguous. The germline V gene encodes CDR1 MDHEN and CDR2 SYDVKM. Trimming took 7 bases from V and 8 from J, leaving 11 bases between them. This CDR3 is built from 12 residues. The CDR3 nucleotides read TGTGCCAGCACCCCGGACCGGGAAAAACTGTTTTTT. Translated, it gives CASTPDREKLFF.

Written as DNA, the CDR3 is TGTGCCAGCAGCCGTCATACAGGGGCCTACACTGAAGCTTTCTTT. This translates into CASSRHTGAYTEAFF. The chain recombines TRBV7-9 with TRBJ1-1, with TRBD1 identical over 7 bases. V shed 5 bases, J shed 3 bases, and the junction held 9 bases outside the gene matches. Germline values: CDR1 SEHNR, CDR2 FQNEAQ (reference sequence). This CDR3 region has 15 residues. Full variable domain (outside the CDR3, taken from reference TRBV7-9 and TRBJ1-1): DTGVSQNPRHKITKRGQNVTFRCDPISEHNRLYWYRQTLGQGPEFLTYFQNEAQLEKSRLLSDRFSAERPKGSFSTLEIQRTEQGDSAMYLCASSRHTGAYTEAFFGQGTRLTVV.